A selection of T cell receptor beta chains follows, all from one sample in a study of blood T cell repertoires in COVID-19. TCRdb keeps only in-frame clones here, not all; method: immunoSEQ multiplex PCR. The top ten hold about 2% of the sample, which has 200,000 to 250,000 clones, 86% seen once. The sample comprised peripheral blood. These receptors all stem from a woman aged 45 to 65 with acute or convalescent COVID-19. The CDR3 runs from the conserved cysteine through the conserved F or W. The D gene is left open where the match is weak. Rows give clone size only sometimes, using once, few, many, or a class for an expanded clone.

TRBJ2-3	.	TRBD2	TRBV6-2/TRBV6-3	17	CASSYPIGRGDRDTQYF	TGTGCCAGCAGTTACCCGATAGGGCGGGGGGACCGAGATACGCAGTATTTT
TRBJ2-2	.	.	TRBV3-1/TRBV3-2	13	CASSQGRGGELFF	TGTGCCAGCAGCCAAGGAAGGGGCGGGGAGCTGTTTTTT
TRBJ1-3	.	TRBD1	TRBV4-1	16	CASSRGQGGTGNTIYF	TGCGCCAGCAGCCGAGGACAGGGAGGGACTGGAAACACCATATATTTT
TRBJ1-3	.	.	TRBV4-2	17	CASSQERGSISGNTIYF	TGTGCCAGCAGCCAAGAAAGGGGGTCCATCTCTGGAAACACCATATATTTT
TRBJ2-7	.	.	TRBV5-1	15	CASSFGHGSSYEQYF	TGCGCCAGCAGCTTTGGGCACGGGAGCTCCTACGAGCAGTACTTC
TRBJ2-7	.	TRBD2	TRBV5-1	13	CASSSGLAHEQYF	TGCGCCAGCAGCTCGGGACTAGCCCACGAGCAGTACTTC
TRBJ1-5	.	TRBD1	TRBV27	14	CASRGQGRSQPQHF	TGTGCCAGCAGGGGACAGGGGCGAAGTCAGCCCCAGCATTTT
TRBJ2-2	once	TRBD1	TRBV12-5	17	CASGLDPGTGNTGELFF	TGTGCTAGTGGTTTGGACCCCGGGACAGGCAACACCGGGGAGCTGTTTTTT
TRBJ2-7	.	.	TRBV18	12	CASRSDSYEQYF	TGTGCCAGCCGTAGCGATTCCTACGAGCAGTACTTC
TRBJ2-5	.	TRBD2	TRBV30	15	CASSSGLVSRETQYF	TGTGCCTCGTCGTCGGGACTAGTTTCTAGAGAGACCCAGTACTTC
TRBJ2-3	.	TRBD2	TRBV4-1	16	CASSQDPSGRGDTQYF	TGCGCCAGCAGCCAAGACCCTAGCGGGAGAGGTGATACGCAGTATTTT
TRBJ2-1	.	TRBD2	TRBV7-8	16	CASSFLLAGAVHEQFF	TGTGCCAGCAGCTTCCTGCTAGCGGGAGCTGTACATGAGCAGTTCTTC
TRBJ2-7	.	TRBD1	TRBV18	14	CASSSNRGRYEQYF	TGTGCCAGCTCTTCCAACAGGGGCAGGTACGAGCAGTACTTC
TRBJ1-4	.	TRBD1	TRBV28	14	CASSLGDRDEKLFF	TGTGCCAGCAGTTTAGGAGACAGGGATGAAAAACTGTTTTTT
TRBJ2-7	.	TRBD1	TRBV12-3/TRBV12-4	11	CASSSRDRQYF	TGTGCCAGCAGCTCCCGGGACAGGCAGTACTTC
TRBJ1-5	.	.	TRBV2	15	CASSAAPGSNQPQHF	TGTGCCAGCAGTGCCGCCCCGGGTAGCAATCAGCCCCAGCATTTT
TRBJ2-7	.	.	TRBV7-9	18	CASSFGRGLGGGPYEQYF	TGTGCCAGCAGCTTTGGGAGAGGACTAGGGGGGGGCCCCTACGAGCAGTACTTC
TRBJ1-5	.	.	TRBV2	13	CASNGGVGQPQHF	TGTGCCAGCAATGGGGGGGTGGGTCAGCCCCAGCATTTT
TRBJ1-4	.	TRBD1	TRBV4-3	15	CASSQVTGGNEKLFF	TGCGCCAGCAGCCAAGTTACAGGGGGAAATGAAAAACTGTTTTTT
TRBJ2-5	once	TRBD2	TRBV10-3	14	CAISVGGIQETQYF	TGTGCCATCAGCGTCGGGGGGATTCAAGAGACCCAGTACTTC
TRBJ1-2	.	TRBD1	TRBV7-8	17	CASSLFPGQGANYGYTF	TGTGCCAGCAGCTTATTCCCCGGACAGGGTGCTAACTATGGCTACACCTTC
TRBJ1-1	once	.	TRBV5-1	15	CASSLDATEGTEAFF	TGCGCCAGCAGCTTGGACGCCACCGAGGGCACTGAAGCTTTCTTT
TRBJ2-3	.	TRBD2	TRBV27	16	CASSLNWGTSVHTQYF	TGTGCCAGCAGTTTAAATTGGGGGACTAGCGTCCATACGCAGTATTTT
TRBJ2-5	once	TRBD1	TRBV19	12	CASMGQSETQYF	TGTGCCAGTATGGGACAGTCGGAGACCCAGTACTTC
TRBJ1-5	.	.	TRBV6-2/TRBV6-3	14	CASSPRGGNQPQHF	TGTGCCAGCAGTCCCCGGGGGGGCAATCAGCCCCAGCATTTT
TRBJ2-1	.	.	TRBV6-4	15	CASSDSAGAGNEQFF	TGTGCCAGCAGTGACTCGGCGGGGGCGGGAAATGAGCAGTTCTTC
TRBJ2-7	.	.	TRBV12-3/TRBV12-4	11	CASSEGYEQYF	TGTGCCAGCAGCGAGGGTTACGAGCAGTACTTC
TRBJ2-3	.	.	TRBV19	15	CASSIGQGRADTQYF	TGTGCCAGTAGTATTGGGCAGGGAAGAGCTGATACGCAGTATTTT
TRBJ2-7	.	.	TRBV3-1/TRBV3-2	14	CASRLSIQPGEQYF	TGTGCCAGCCGACTTTCTATCCAACCGGGCGAGCAGTACTTC
TRBJ1-2	.	TRBD1	TRBV5-1	15	CASSYTQGARSGYTF	TGCGCCAGCAGCTATACACAGGGGGCAAGAAGTGGCTACACCTTC
TRBJ2-3	.	.	TRBV29-1	13	CSVGPGSTDTQYF	TGCAGCGTTGGCCCAGGGAGCACAGATACGCAGTATTTT
TRBJ2-7	.	TRBD1	TRBV6-5	13	CASSRTGLDEQYF	TGTGCCAGCAGTCGGACAGGGTTGGACGAGCAGTACTTC
TRBJ2-6	.	.	TRBV10-3	14	CAIRGGPGANVLTF	TGTGCCATCAGGGGGGGGCCTGGGGCCAACGTCCTGACTTTC
TRBJ1-5	.	.	TRBV2	15	CAVREYDNSNQPQHF	TGTGCCGTCCGGGAATATGACAATAGCAATCAGCCCCAGCATTTT
TRBJ2-7	.	TRBD2	TRBV10-1	13	CASRASGSNEQYF	TGCGCCAGCAGGGCTAGCGGGAGCAACGAGCAGTACTTC
TRBJ2-5	.	.	TRBV9	16	CASSALVVPGAETQYF	TGTGCCAGCAGCGCCCTCGTCGTTCCGGGAGCAGAGACCCAGTACTTC
TRBJ2-5	once	.	TRBV7-2	13	CASSLGQQETQYF	TGTGCCAGCAGCTTAGGACAGCAAGAGACCCAGTACTTC
TRBJ2-7	many	TRBD1	TRBV27	14	CATASTGSSYEQYF	TGTGCCACCGCTTCGACAGGGAGCTCCTACGAGCAGTACTTC
TRBJ2-1	.	.	TRBV7-3	15	CASSLDPQGYNEQFF	TGTGCCAGCAGCTTAGATCCCCAGGGCTACAATGAGCAGTTCTTC
TRBJ1-2	.	TRBD1	TRBV5-1	15	CASGTESTGNYGYTF	TGCGCCAGCGGGACCGAGTCGACAGGGAACTATGGCTACACCTTC
TRBJ1-5	.	.	TRBV3-1/TRBV3-2	14	CASSLGTKDQPQHF	TGTGCCAGCAGCCTTGGGACAAAAGATCAGCCCCAGCATTTT
TRBJ1-5	few	TRBD1	TRBV19	19	CASIALRSGTGVGNQPQHF	TGTGCCAGTATAGCTCTACGGTCGGGGACAGGGGTAGGGAATCAGCCCCAGCATTTT
TRBJ2-1	.	TRBD1	TRBV12-3/TRBV12-4	12	CASGGQYNEQFF	TGTGCCAGCGGGGGACAGTACAATGAGCAGTTCTTC
TRBJ1-1	once	.	TRBV18	11	CASSSPAEAFF	TGTGCCAGCTCATCCCCTGCTGAAGCTTTCTTT
TRBJ2-7	.	.	TRBV19	13	CASRGYAGGEQYF	TGTGCCAGTAGGGGATACGCGGGTGGTGAGCAGTACTTC